These T cell receptor beta chains were read from a single sample in a study of blood T cell repertoires in COVID-19. Here immunoSEQ multiplex PCR was the method, and the copy in TCRdb shows in-frame clones only, minus some. The repertoire consists of about 270,000 clones, with around nine tenths occurring once and the leading ten covering 13%. Input material: peripheral blood. These receptors all stem from a woman in her 70s with COVID-19, enrolled during active disease. CDR3s include the opening cysteine and the closing phenylalanine or tryptophan. Fields, in order: CDR3 protein, CDR3 DNA, J gene, D gene, clone size, V gene. D genes are given only for firm matches. The listing skips clone size in some rows; elsewhere it reads once, few, many or a size class.

CASSPPGTGGTEAFF TGCGCCAGCAGCCCCCCCGGGACAGGGGGAACTGAAGCTTTCTTT TRBJ1-1 TRBD1 . TRBV5-1
CASSLGQDTGELFF TGCGCCAGCAGCTTAGGACAAGACACCGGGGAGCTGTTTTTT TRBJ2-2 . once TRBV5-1
CAVDKWGTEAFF TGTGCCGTGGACAAGTGGGGAACTGAAGCTTTCTTT TRBJ1-1 . . TRBV7-9
CSAGEDRDHGYTF TGCAGCGCCGGGGAGGACAGGGACCATGGCTACACCTTC TRBJ1-2 TRBD1 few TRBV29-1
CAISESGGGVSDTQYF TGTGCCATCAGTGAGTCGGGCGGGGGGGTGTCAGATACGCAGTATTTT TRBJ2-3 TRBD2 once TRBV10-3
CASRPWGGNTEAFF TGTGCCAGTAGGCCGTGGGGAGGTAACACTGAAGCTTTCTTT TRBJ1-1 . . TRBV19
CASSQAPGDTEAFF TGTGCCAGCAGCCAAGCCCCGGGGGACACTGAAGCTTTCTTT TRBJ1-1 . . TRBV3-1/TRBV3-2
CSASGQGAANEKLFF TGCAGTGCTAGTGGGCAGGGGGCAGCTAATGAAAAACTGTTTTTT TRBJ1-4 TRBD1 . TRBV20-1
CATSGQGNTEAFF TGTGCCACCAGTGGACAGGGGAACACTGAAGCTTTCTTT TRBJ1-1 TRBD1 . TRBV24-1
CASSLTGAGANVLTF TGCGCCAGCAGCTTAACAGGGGCTGGGGCCAACGTCCTGACTTTC TRBJ2-6 TRBD1 . TRBV5-1
CASSSSGGSYNEQFF TGTGCCAGCAGCTCGAGCGGGGGCTCCTACAATGAGCAGTTCTTC TRBJ2-1 TRBD2 few TRBV9
CASSFQGADGYTF TGTGCCAGCAGTTTCCAGGGGGCTGATGGCTACACCTTC TRBJ1-2 TRBD1 . TRBV27
CASSLDLNSNYGYTF TGCGCCAGCAGCTTGGACCTTAACAGTAACTATGGCTACACCTTC TRBJ1-2 . . TRBV5-1
CASSVVEEPGYTF TGTGCCAGCAGCGTAGTTGAGGAGCCCGGCTACACCTTC TRBJ1-2 . . TRBV9
CASSMDRGYNEQFF TGTGCCAGTAGTATGGACAGGGGGTACAATGAGCAGTTCTTC TRBJ2-1 TRBD1 . TRBV19
CAWTSRVAQYEQFF TGTGCCTGGACCTCGCGGGTAGCTCAATATGAGCAGTTCTTC TRBJ2-1 . once TRBV30
CASSRPGYNEQFF TGTGCCAGCTCACGCCCGGGCTACAATGAGCAGTTCTTC TRBJ2-1 . . TRBV18
CASRFGGSEQYF TGTGCCAGCAGATTCGGGGGTTCCGAGCAGTACTTC TRBJ2-7 . . TRBV2
CASLTAGTTNYGYTF TGTGCCAGCCTAACCGCCGGGACAACTAACTATGGCTACACCTTC TRBJ1-2 . few TRBV6-5
CASSFLGGGSPLHF TGTGCCAGCAGTTTTCTCGGAGGAGGGTCACCCCTCCACTTT TRBJ1-6 . few TRBV27
CASSDPRTGGNTEAFF TGTGCCAGCAGTGACCCCCGGACAGGGGGGAACACTGAAGCTTTCTTT TRBJ1-1 TRBD1 . TRBV6-4
CATSDLLVTGGPNTGELFF TGTGCCACCAGTGATTTGCTGGTCACAGGGGGTCCCAACACCGGGGAGCTGTTTTTT TRBJ2-2 TRBD1 . TRBV24-1
CASSPPDWYSNQPQHF TGTGCCAGCAGCCCTCCCGACTGGTATAGCAATCAGCCCCAGCATTTT TRBJ1-5 . . TRBV7-9
CASSQEGRVNSPLHF TGCGCCAGCAGCCAAGAGGGCAGGGTTAATTCACCCCTCCACTTT TRBJ1-6 . . TRBV4-1
CANSGDRGLVEKLFF TGTGCCAACAGCGGGGACAGGGGGCTTGTTGAAAAACTGTTTTTT TRBJ1-4 TRBD1 . TRBV2
CASRRGYGTEAFF TGTGCCAGCAGGAGGGGGTATGGCACTGAAGCTTTCTTT TRBJ1-1 . . TRBV27
CSVETGAETQYF TGCAGCGTTGAAACAGGGGCAGAGACCCAGTACTTC TRBJ2-5 TRBD1 . TRBV29-1
CASSLEVSGEQYF TGCGCCAGCAGCTTGGAGGTGAGCGGTGAGCAGTACTTC TRBJ2-7 . few TRBV5-1